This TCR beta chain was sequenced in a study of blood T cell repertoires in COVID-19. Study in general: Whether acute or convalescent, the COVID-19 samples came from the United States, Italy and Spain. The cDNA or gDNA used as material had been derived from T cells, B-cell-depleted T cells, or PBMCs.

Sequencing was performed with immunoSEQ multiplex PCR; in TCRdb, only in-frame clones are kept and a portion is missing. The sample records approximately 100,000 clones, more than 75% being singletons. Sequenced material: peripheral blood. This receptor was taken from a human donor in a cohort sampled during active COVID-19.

The CDR3 spells CASSLTRGVAPGQGLGDTQYF. The CDR3 bases are TGTGCCAGCAGCTTAACCCGAGGGGTGGCCCCGGGACAGGGTCTTGGGGATACGCAGTATTTT. The chain couples TRBV7-3 to TRBJ2-3; 9 nucleotides align to TRBD1. CDR1 is SGHTA, CDR2 FQGTGA, per germline. V was pared by 0 bases and J by 6 bases, with 22 bases of the junction left unmatched. The CDR3 totals 21 residues.